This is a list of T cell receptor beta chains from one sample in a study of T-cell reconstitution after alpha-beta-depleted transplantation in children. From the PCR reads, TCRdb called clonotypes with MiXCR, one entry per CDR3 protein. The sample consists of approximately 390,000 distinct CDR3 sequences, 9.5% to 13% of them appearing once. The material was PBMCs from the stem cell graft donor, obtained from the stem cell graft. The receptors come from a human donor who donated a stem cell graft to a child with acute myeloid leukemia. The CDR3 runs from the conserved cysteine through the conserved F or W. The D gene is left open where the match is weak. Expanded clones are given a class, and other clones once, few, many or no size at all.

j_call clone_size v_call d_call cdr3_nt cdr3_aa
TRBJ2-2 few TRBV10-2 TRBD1 TGCGCCAGCCAAGGACAGGGGGCCACCGGGGAGCTGTTTTTT CASQGQGATGELFF
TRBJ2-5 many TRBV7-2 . TGTGCCAGCAGCTTAAACGGCCTCCAAGAGACCCAGTACTTC CASSLNGLQETQYF
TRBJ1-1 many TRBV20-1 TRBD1 TGCAGTGCTACATCGACAGGGGATCGTGAAGCTTTCTTT CSATSTGDREAFF
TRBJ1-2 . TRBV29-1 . TGCAGCTCTGATGGGGGAGGAGGCTACACCTTC CSSDGGGGYTF
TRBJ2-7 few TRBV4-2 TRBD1 TGTGCCAGCAGCCATTATGCGACAGGGGACTACGAGCAGTACTTC CASSHYATGDYEQYF
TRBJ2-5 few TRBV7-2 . TGTGCCAGCAGCTTATTGTCTAGGGAAGAGACCCAGTACTTC CASSLLSREETQYF
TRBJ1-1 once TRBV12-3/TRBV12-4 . TGTGCCAGCAGCCCCAGGCTCAACGCTGAAGCTTTCTTT CASSPRLNAEAFF
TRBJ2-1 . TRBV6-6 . TGTGCCAGCACAGTCGTCCCCCACAATGAGCAGTTCTTC CASTVVPHNEQFF
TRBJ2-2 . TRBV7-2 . TGTGCCAGCAGCTTACCCGGCGGAGGGCCTTCCGGGGAGCTGTTTTTT CASSLPGGGPSGELFF
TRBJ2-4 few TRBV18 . TGTGCCAGCCAAGCCCCGGGTATGGCCAAAAACATTCAGTACTTC CASQAPGMAKNIQYF
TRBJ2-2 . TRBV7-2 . TGTGCCAGCAGTCTAAACGATGTTGTAAGGGTCGGGGAGCTGTTTTTT CASSLNDVVRVGELFF
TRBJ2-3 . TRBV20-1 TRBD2 TGCTGTGCTAGAGATGGGAGGGTAGCTTGGGTCACAGATACGCAGTATTTT CCARDGRVAWVTDTQYF
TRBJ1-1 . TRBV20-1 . TGCAGTGCTAGTGATCCTGAAGCTTTCTTT CSASDPEAFF
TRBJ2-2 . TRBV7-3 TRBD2 TGTGCCAGCAGCTTAATCGGGGAGGGCACCGGGGAGCTGTTTTTT CASSLIGEGTGELFF
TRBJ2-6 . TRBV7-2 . TGTGCCAGCAGCTTACAGCCGTTCTCTGGGGCCAACGTCCTGACTTTC CASSLQPFSGANVLTF
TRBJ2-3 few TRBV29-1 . TGCAGCGTTGAATTAGGGGTGGCAGATACGCAGTATTTT CSVELGVADTQYF
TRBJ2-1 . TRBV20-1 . TGCAGTGCTAGATTGGGGGAAGGGGGCAATGAGCAGTTCTTC CSARLGEGGNEQFF
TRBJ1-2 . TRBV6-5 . TGTGCCAGCAGTTACTCGGGGCTAGGGTATGGCTACACCTTC CASSYSGLGYGYTF
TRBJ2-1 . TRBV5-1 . TGCGCCAGCAGCTTGGCAACTACCTACAATGAGCAGTTCTTC CASSLATTYNEQFF
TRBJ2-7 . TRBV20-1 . TGCAGTGCTAGAGATCCGCTCGGGCCTAGCTCCTACGAGCAGTACTTC CSARDPLGPSSYEQYF
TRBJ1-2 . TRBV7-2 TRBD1 TGTGCCAGCAGCCCTGACAGGGCAGCTGGCTACACCTTC CASSPDRAAGYTF
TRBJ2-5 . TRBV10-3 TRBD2 TGTGCCATCAGTGAGTCGTTGGGACTAGCGGGAGCGGCAGGGACCCAGTACTTC CAISESLGLAGAAGTQYF
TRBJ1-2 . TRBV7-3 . TGTGCCAGCAGCTTATCTTCTGGGGGCGATGGCTACACCTTC CASSLSSGGDGYTF
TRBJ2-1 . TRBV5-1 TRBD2 TGCGCCAGCAGCCCGAGTTCGCGGGGAGGGCCCAATGAGCAGTTCTTC CASSPSSRGGPNEQFF
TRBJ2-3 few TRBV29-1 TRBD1 TGCAGCGTGGAGAGGAGACAGGGTTTAACGGATACGCAGTATTTT CSVERRQGLTDTQYF
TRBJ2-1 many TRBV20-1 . TGCAGTGCTGATCTGAACAATGAGCAGTTCTTC CSADLNNEQFF
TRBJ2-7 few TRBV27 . TGTGCCAGCAGTTTAGGGCATACCTACGAGCAGTACTTC CASSLGHTYEQYF
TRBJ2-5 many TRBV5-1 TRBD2 TGCGCCAGCAGCTCGGGTAGCGGGGGGGAAGAGACCCAGTACTTC CASSSGSGGEETQYF
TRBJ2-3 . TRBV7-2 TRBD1 TGTGCCAGCAGCGGACCAGGACCGAGGGGGCCAGGAGATACGCAGTATTTT CASSGPGPRGPGDTQYF
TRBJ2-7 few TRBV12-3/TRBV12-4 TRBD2 TGTGCCAGCAGCAGCGGGAGGGCCTGGGACGAGCAGTACTTC CASSSGRAWDEQYF
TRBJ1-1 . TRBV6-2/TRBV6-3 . TGTGCCAGCAGCCCCGGGCAGGGCTTGGCTTTCTTT CASSPGQGLAFF
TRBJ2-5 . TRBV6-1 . TGTGCCAGCAACCCCAGCCGGGAGACCCAGTACTTC CASNPSRETQYF
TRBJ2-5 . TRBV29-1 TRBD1 TGCAGCGTTGATGGGACAGGGGACCAAGAGACCCAGTACTTC CSVDGTGDQETQYF
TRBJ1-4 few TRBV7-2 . TGTGCCAGCAGCCCTAACATGGTGGAACTGTTTTTT CASSPNMVELFF
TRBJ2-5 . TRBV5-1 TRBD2 TGCGCCAGCAGCAAGCTAGCGGGGGTTGGAGAGACCCAGTACTTC CASSKLAGVGETQYF
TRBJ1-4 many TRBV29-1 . TGCAGCGCTGCCCGGGGGCTTGGAGAAAAACTGTTTTTT CSAARGLGEKLFF
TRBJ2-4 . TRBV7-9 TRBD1 TGTGCCAGCAGCGATGAGGTGGCAGGGGGCAAAAACATTCAGTACTTC CASSDEVAGGKNIQYF
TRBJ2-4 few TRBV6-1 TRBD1 TGTGCCAGCAGGCTCCAGGGGGTAGGGAACATTCAGTACTTC CASRLQGVGNIQYF
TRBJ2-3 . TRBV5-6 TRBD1 TGTGCCAGCAGCTTGTGGGACAGGGGAAACACAGATACGCAGTATTTT CASSLWDRGNTDTQYF
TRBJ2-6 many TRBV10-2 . TGCGCCAGCAGAGGGGGGGCCCCCGGTGGGGCCAACGTCCTGACTTTC CASRGGAPGGANVLTF
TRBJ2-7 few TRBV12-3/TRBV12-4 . TGTGCCAGCAGCAAGAGGGACATATTCTACGAGCAGTACTTC CASSKRDIFYEQYF
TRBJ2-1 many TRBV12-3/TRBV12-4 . TGTGCCAGCTTGCCTAGAGAAAGAAGCTCCTACAATGAGCAGTTCTTC CASLPRERSSYNEQFF
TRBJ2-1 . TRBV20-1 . TGCAGTGCTAGAGATCCGAGGGGGGGGTACAATGAGCAGTTCTTC CSARDPRGGYNEQFF
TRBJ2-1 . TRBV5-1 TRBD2 TGCGCCAGCAGCTTGGCAGCGGGGTACAATGAGCAGTTCTTC CASSLAAGYNEQFF
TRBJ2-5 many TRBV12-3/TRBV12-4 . TGTGCCAGCAGTTTTGGGGTGGGGGGGCTAGAGACCCAGTACTTC CASSFGVGGLETQYF